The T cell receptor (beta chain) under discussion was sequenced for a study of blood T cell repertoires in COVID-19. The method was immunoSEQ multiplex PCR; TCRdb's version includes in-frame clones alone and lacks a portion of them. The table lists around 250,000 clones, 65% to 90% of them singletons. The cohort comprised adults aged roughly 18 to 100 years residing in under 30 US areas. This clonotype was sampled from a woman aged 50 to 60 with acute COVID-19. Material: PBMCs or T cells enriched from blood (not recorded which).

Here the CDR3 DNA reads TGTGCCAGTAGCCGGCAGGGCGGGGAAGAGACCCAGTACTTC. Translation: CASSRQGGEETQYF. The V gene is TRBV19, the J gene TRBJ2-5; possible D gene TRBD2, 6 bases. Trimming pared 6 bases from V and 3 bases from J, leaving 14 bases between. From germline, CDR1 is LNHDA and CDR2 SQIVND (reference sequence). The CDR3 loop spans 14 amino acids.